The 25 T cell receptor beta chains in this list originate from one sample, sequenced in a study of blood T cell repertoires in COVID-19. Sequencing was performed with immunoSEQ multiplex PCR; in TCRdb, only in-frame clones are kept and a portion is missing. The sample has about 130,000 clones, 70% to 90% seen once. Sequenced sample: peripheral blood. These receptors were obtained from a woman aged 80 or older with acute or convalescent COVID-19.

This clone has just one count. The chain joins TRBV5-4 to TRBJ1-3; 9 bases line up with TRBD1. Trimming removed 4 bases from V and 3 bases from J; junction bases left unmatched: 5. The V gene's germline CDR1 is SGHNT and CDR2 YYREEE (reference sequence). The CDR3 totals 15 residues. The CDR3 DNA is TGTGCCAGCAGCATAGGGACAGGGAATGGAAACACCATATATTTT. It codes for CASSIGTGNGNTIYF.

The chain joins TRBV11-2 to TRBJ2-7; a weak D match, TRBD2 (5 bases). Trimming pared 0 bases from V and 12 bases from J, leaving 12 bases between. In germline, CDR1 is SGHAT, CDR2 FQNNGV. The CDR3 contains 12 residues. The CDR3 is CASSLEGGRAYF. CDR3 DNA sequence: TGTGCCAGCAGCTTAGAAGGCGGGCGCGCGTACTTC.

This clone was detected a few times. The V gene is TRBV7-9, the J gene TRBJ1-4; the match to TRBD1 covers 10 bases. Germline V gives CDR1 SEHNR, CDR2 FQNEAQ (reference sequence). CDR3 size: 14 residues. V lost 5 bases to trimming and J lost 6 bases; unmatched junction nucleotides: 3. CDR3 sequence: CASSPGTGDEKLFF. The CDR3 DNA sequence: TGTGCCAGCAGCCCCGGGACAGGGGATGAAAAACTGTTTTTT.

The chain uses TRBV2 and TRBJ2-1; D uncertain. The CDR3 sequence is 18 residues long. CDR1 is SNHLY and CDR2 is FYNNEI in the germline V gene. Trimming shortened V by 3 bases and J by 0 bases, and 18 bases separated the two germline ends. The CDR3 coding sequence is TGTGCCAGCAGTGAGCAGACCTTAAGGCAGCGCTCCTACAATGAGCAGTTCTTC. Its protein product is CASSEQTLRQRSYNEQFF.

The V gene is TRBV6-5, the J gene TRBJ2-1; the match to TRBD2 covers 9 bases. Germline CDR1 and CDR2: MNHEY and SVGAGI. The CDR3 runs 16 residues. J gave up 2 bases and V 4 bases, and 6 bases lay outside the gene matches. The CDR3: CASSSDSGRTYNEQFF. The CDR3 DNA sequence: TGTGCCAGCAGTTCCGACAGCGGGAGGACCTACAATGAGCAGTTCTTC.

The chain couples TRBV10-3 to TRBJ1-2; D ambiguous. The CDR3 runs 14 residues. CDR1 ENHRY and CDR2 SYGVKD come from the germline V gene. Trimming shortened V by 0 bases and J by 3 bases, and 8 bases separated the two germline ends. CDR3 DNA: TGTGCCATCAGTGAGTCGGGCAGATACTATGGCTACACCTTC. Its protein product is CAISESGRYYGYTF.

This chain uses TRBV3-1 (or the pseudogene TRBV3-2) with TRBJ1-5; D is unclear. The CDR3 consists of 12 residues. Looked up from germline, CDR1 is LGHDT and CDR2 is YNNKEL (reference sequence). V gave up 3 bases and J gave up 5 bases, with 5 bases separating them. CDR3 in amino acids: CASSQLDQPQHF. The CDR3 DNA follows: TGTGCCAGCAGCCAGTTAGATCAGCCCCAGCATTTT.

This clone was seen a handful of times. The CDR3 DNA follows: TGCGCCAGCAGCTTGGTCAGGGCAAGTGATACGCAGTATTTT. Encoded protein: CASSLVRASDTQYF. The rearrangement joins TRBV5-1 to TRBJ2-3; D is possibly TRBD1 (5 bases). The CDR3 runs 14 residues. Germline V gene sequence: CDR1 SGHRS, CDR2 YFSETQ. V was pared by 0 bases and J by 6 bases, with 11 bases between.

This clone has only a few counts. V and J are TRBV7-7 and TRBJ2-2; 10 bases are a match to TRBD1. Looked up from germline, CDR1 is SSHAT and CDR2 is FNYEAQ (reference sequence). The CDR3 totals 15 residues. With V trimmed by 5 bases and J by 4 bases, 4 bases remained unmatched. The CDR3 region is CASSVRDRGTGELFF. The CDR3 DNA reads as TGTGCCAGCAGCGTCCGGGACAGGGGCACCGGGGAGCTGTTTTTT.

The chain joins TRBV5-1 to TRBJ1-6, with TRBD1 identical over 8 bases. CDR3 length: 15 residues. CDR1 and CDR2 (germline): SGHRS, YFSETQ. After removal of 2 bases from V and 5 bases from J, the junction contained 3 bases not matched to a gene. The CDR3 DNA follows: TGCGCCAGCAGCTTCGTGGACAGGGATAATTCACCCCTCCACTTT. Its protein is CASSFVDRDNSPLHF.

J is TRBJ2-1 and V is TRBV10-3; 9 bases are a match to TRBD2. This CDR3 has 13 amino acids. Trimming at V came to 6 bases and at J to 9 bases, leaving 6 bases not matched to a gene. Germline CDR1 reads ENHRY; CDR2 reads SYGVKD. The CDR3 here is CAISTQTSGEQFF. For the CDR3, the DNA is TGTGCCATCAGCACACAGACTAGCGGTGAGCAGTTCTTC.

The V gene is TRBV19, the J gene TRBJ1-3; D call uncertain. The CDR3 consists of 13 residues. The V end was cut by 6 bases, the J end by 2 bases, with 8 bases between. Germline CDR1 is LNHDA and CDR2 is SQIVND (reference sequence). DNA of the CDR3: TGTGCCAGTAGGGCTGATACTGGAAACACCATATATTTT. It is translated as CASRADTGNTIYF.

In DNA, the CDR3 is TGTGCCAGTAGTAAACGCGGACTAGCGGACCAAAGGGGGAATGAGCAGTTCTTC. Its translation: CASSKRGLADQRGNEQFF. The chain combines TRBV19 with TRBJ2-1, with 10 bases matching TRBD2. The V segment lost 4 bases and the J segment 7 bases; nucleotides outside the gene matches: 16. From germline, CDR1 is LNHDA and CDR2 SQIVND (reference sequence). This CDR3 spans 18 amino acids.

The chain uses TRBV12-5 and TRBJ2-2, with 10 bases lining up with TRBD1. With V trimmed by 6 bases and J by 4 bases, 2 bases remained unmatched. The CDR3 is 14 residues long. Germline CDR1 and CDR2: LGHNT and FRNRAP. The CDR3 bases are TGTGCTAGTGGCCGACAGGGGGCCACCGGGGAGCTGTTTTTT. Translating gives CASGRQGATGELFF.

The chain employs TRBV7-2 and TRBJ2-4; D might be TRBD2 (5 bases). CDR1 and CDR2 from the germline V gene are SGHTA and FQGNSA. This CDR3 comprises 13 residues. Between the trimmed V and J ends, which lost 8 bases and 8 bases, there was a span of 16 bases. The CDR3 nucleotides are TGTGCCAGCGGAGAGGGTTCCGCGGACATTCAGTACTTC. This codes for CASGEGSADIQYF. Complete variable domain (other parts from reference TRBV7-2 and TRBJ2-4): GAGVSQSPSNKVTEKGKDVELRCDPISGHTALYWYRQSLGQGLEFLIYFQGNSAPDKSGLPSDRFSAERTGGSVSTLTIQRTQQEDSAVYLCASGEGSADIQYFGAGTRLSVL.

The chain is built from TRBV7-2 and TRBJ2-3; 16 bases are a match to TRBD2. V gave up 5 bases and J gave up 11 bases; unmatched junction bases: 7. The CDR3 runs to 15 residues. In germline, CDR1 is SGHTA, CDR2 FQGNSA. The CDR3 spells CASSKTGTSGGVQYF. The CDR3 DNA sequence: TGTGCCAGCAGCAAGACCGGGACTAGCGGGGGGGTGCAGTATTTT.

The chain carries TRBV18 and TRBJ2-6, with 7 bases lining up with TRBD1. The trim removed 4 bases at V and 0 bases at J, leaving 6 bases unmatched. Germline V gives CDR1 KGHSH, CDR2 LQKENI. The length of the CDR3 is 17 residues. For the CDR3, the DNA is TGTGCCAGCTCACGGGACAGCGCAGGCTCTGGGGCCAACGTCCTGACTTTC. Its translation is CASSRDSAGSGANVLTF.

The chain joins TRBV27 to TRBJ1-1; D is perhaps TRBD1 (6 bases). In germline, CDR1 is MNHEY, CDR2 SMNVEV (reference sequence). V was pared by 5 bases and J by 0 bases, with 16 bases between. This CDR3 comprises 16 residues. DNA of the CDR3: TGTGCCAGCAGTGACGCGAGGGGGACGTTGAACACTGAAGCTTTCTTT. This gives the protein CASSDARGTLNTEAFF.

The CDR3 nucleotides read TGCAGCGTAGGTCCGGCCTTCAGGAAAGGAGATACGCAGTATTTT. It yields the protein CSVGPAFRKGDTQYF. The chain is built from TRBV29-1 and TRBJ2-3; unclear D gene. CDR1 SQVTM and CDR2 ANQGSEA come from the germline V gene. The CDR3 is 15 residues long. V lost 6 bases, J lost 5 bases, and 21 bases lay in between.

The rearrangement uses TRBV28 and TRBJ1-1, with 8 bases that match TRBD1. J lost 0 bases, V lost 7 bases, and 4 bases had no gene match. Germline loops: CDR1 MDHEN, CDR2 SYDVKM. This CDR3 region has 14 residues. CDR3: CASTRDRLNTEAFF. The CDR3 DNA reads TGTGCCAGCACCCGGGACAGGCTGAACACTGAAGCTTTCTTT.

This rearrangement joins TRBV29-1 to TRBJ1-4; perhaps TRBD1 as D (6 bases). The CDR3 consists of 15 residues. Germline values: CDR1 SQVTM, CDR2 ANQGSEA. V was cut by 4 bases and J by 0 bases, with 12 bases left in between. CDR3 in amino acids: CSVGKQGATNEKLFF. CDR3 in DNA: TGCAGCGTTGGGAAACAGGGTGCAACTAATGAAAAACTGTTTTTT.

The V gene is TRBV9, the J gene TRBJ2-7; D is undetermined. Trimming cost V 0 bases and J 6 bases, with 7 bases left between them. The CDR3 is 12 amino acids. Germline CDR1 is SGDLS and CDR2 is YYNGEE. DNA for the CDR3: TGTGCCAGCAGCGTAGACGGCGGCGAGCAGTACTTC. Protein: CASSVDGGEQYF.

The chain employs TRBV7-9 and TRBJ1-1; 8 positions match TRBD1. J was trimmed by 1 base and V by 5 bases; bases with no gene match: 9. Per germline, CDR1 SEHNR and CDR2 FQNEAQ (reference sequence). This CDR3 has 16 amino acids. The CDR3 DNA reads TGTGCCAGCAGCAAAGGCGGGACAGGAAGGAACACTGAAGCTTTCTTT. Translation gives CASSKGGTGRNTEAFF.

The chain carries TRBV18 and TRBJ1-6; TRBD1 agrees at 7 bases. Germline V gene data show CDR1 as KGHSH and CDR2 as LQKENI. The V and J ends lost 5 bases and 0 bases, in that order; junction bases with no gene match: 13. The CDR3 extends over 19 amino acids. The CDR3 DNA sequence: TGTGCCAGCTCAACAATGGGTGGAGGGGGCCCCTCCTATAATTCACCCCTCCACTTT. It codes for CASSTMGGGGPSYNSPLHF.

As concerns this clone: One junction end does not reproduce the germline sequence, and a read error may be involved. The V and J genes are TRBV28 and TRBJ2-4; tentative D call: TRBD1 (6 bases). The length of the CDR3 is 14 residues. Germline V gives CDR1 MDHEN, CDR2 SYDVKM. CDR3 in DNA: TGTGCCAGCAGTTTACAGGGGTTACAAAACATCCAGTACTTC. Amino acid sequence: CASSLQGLQNIQYF.